These 27 T cell receptor beta chains were all obtained from the same sample, sequenced in a study of T-cell memory formation after mild COVID-19. TCRdb redid the calling of the 5' RACE reads with MiXCR, one entry per CDR3 protein. Of some 450,000 distinct CDR3 sequences listed, 20% are singletons. Sequenced input: PBMCs or a T cell subset sorted from them (not recorded which). These receptors all stem from an adult woman who had mild COVID-19 (a few samples of this study predate the infection). Cell type and time point are not known.

The sample holds a few counts of this clonotype. The genes are TRBV6-6 and TRBJ1-2; 11 bases align to TRBD1. Germline V gene sequence: CDR1 MNHNY, CDR2 SVGAGI (reference sequence). The CDR3 length is 12 residues. The ends lost 8 bases at V and 8 bases at J; junction bases unmatched: 4. The CDR3 sequence is CASGQGAGGYTF. The CDR3 region has the DNA TGTGCCAGCGGACAGGGGGCGGGCGGCTACACCTTC.

The CDR3 DNA sequence: TGTGCCAGCAGTAGACAGGGCGGGAAGGATCAGCCCCAGCATTTT. Its translation: CASSRQGGKDQPQHF. This chain links TRBV12-3 or TRBV12-4 with TRBJ1-5; TRBD1 agrees at 7 bases. The V and J ends lost 5 bases and 5 bases, in that order; junction bases with no gene match: 9. The CDR3 consists of 15 residues.

The rearrangement links TRBV6-2 or TRBV6-3 to TRBJ1-1; D uncertain. This CDR3 comprises 11 residues. Trimming cost V 3 bases and J 8 bases, with 7 bases left between them. CDR1 and CDR2 from the germline V gene are MNHEY and SVGEGT. CDR3 sequence reads: CASSYKSEAFF. CDR3 bases: TGTGCCAGCAGTTATAAGTCAGAAGCTTTCTTT.

This clonotype turned up a few times. The chain couples TRBV4-3 to TRBJ1-1, with D uncertain. The CDR3 totals 13 residues. V lost 8 bases to trimming and J lost 8 bases, with 18 bases between them. CDR1 is LGHNA and CDR2 is YSLEER in the germline V gene. The CDR3: CASRTLGQAEAFF. The CDR3 region has the DNA TGCGCCAGCCGGACTCTAGGGCAGGCGGAAGCTTTCTTT.

This clonotype appeared a single time. V and J are TRBV15 and TRBJ2-6; the match to TRBD1 covers 9 bases. Germline trimming cut 4 bases from V and 1 base from J; bases unmatched to any gene: 8. The CDR3 totals 18 residues. Looked up from germline, CDR1 is LNHNV and CDR2 is YYDKDF (reference sequence). CDR3: CATSIKPGQGSGANVLTF. The CDR3 DNA reads TGTGCCACCAGCATCAAGCCGGGACAGGGTTCTGGGGCCAACGTCCTGACTTTC.

There are a few counts of this clonotype. This chain uses TRBV5-1 with TRBJ2-1, with D perhaps TRBD1 (6 bases). Germline V gene data show CDR1 as SGHRS and CDR2 as YFSETQ. This CDR3 spans 16 amino acids. V was pared by 1 base and J by 4 bases, with 15 bases between. The CDR3 protein is CASSLSGQSGYNEQFF. The CDR3 bases are TGCGCCAGCAGCTTGTCCGGACAGTCTGGGTACAATGAGCAGTTCTTC.

V gene TRBV25-1 combines with J gene TRBJ1-6; D unresolved. CDR3 length equals 13 residues. CDR1 is MGHDK and CDR2 is SYGVNS in the germline V gene. Trimming stripped 2 bases from V and 10 bases from J, with 9 bases between. CDR3 in amino acids: CASSERWRSPLHF. CDR3 nucleotide sequence: TGTGCCAGCAGTGAACGATGGCGCTCACCCCTCCACTTT.

This chain connects TRBV15 to TRBJ2-7; 7 nucleotides agree with TRBD2. CDR3 length: 15 residues. Germline V gene sequence: CDR1 LNHNV, CDR2 YYDKDF (reference sequence). V dropped 5 bases and J dropped 0; count of bases not matched to a gene: 7. CDR3 bases: TGTGCCACCAGCCTCCCTGGGGGGGGCTCCTACGAGCAGTACTTC. Encoded protein: CATSLPGGGSYEQYF.

This clonotype has more than one count but fewer than ten. In DNA, the CDR3 is TGCGCCAGCAGCTCCGGGACTAGCGCCACCGATGAGCAGTTCTTC. Its protein is CASSSGTSATDEQFF. The chain links TRBV5-1 to TRBJ2-1; TRBD2 agrees at 10 bases. With V trimmed by 3 bases and J by 8 bases, 8 bases remained unmatched. From germline, CDR1 is SGHRS and CDR2 YFSETQ. The CDR3 has 15 residues.

This clonotype was counted at least ten times. V and J are TRBV4-2 and TRBJ1-4; 8 nucleotides agree with TRBD1. The CDR3 has 17 amino acids. Germline V lookup: CDR1 LGHNA, CDR2 YNFKEQ. V was pared by 0 bases and J by 8 bases, with 11 bases of the junction left unmatched. CDR3: CASSQDRSGQGGEKLFF. CDR3 in DNA: TGTGCCAGCAGCCAAGATCGGAGTGGACAGGGAGGAGAAAAACTGTTTTTT.

The J gene is TRBJ2-1, the V gene TRBV7-9; the D is unclear. The CDR3 has 13 amino acids. Trimming removed 1 base at V and 5 bases at J, with 6 bases between. Germline CDR1 SEHNR, CDR2 FQNEAQ (reference sequence). Here the CDR3 reads CASSLVWDNEQFF. CDR3 nucleotide sequence: TGTGCCAGCAGCTTAGTCTGGGACAATGAGCAGTTCTTC.

The chain couples TRBV5-5 to TRBJ2-2; D unresolved. The germline V gene encodes CDR1 SGHKS and CDR2 YYEKEE (reference sequence). The CDR3 contains 13 residues. Trimming removed 4 bases from V and 4 bases from J, with 8 bases in between. CDR3 loop: CASSPRVTGELFF. The CDR3 bases are TGTGCCAGCAGCCCTAGGGTCACCGGGGAGCTGTTTTTT.

The V call is TRBV24-1, the J call TRBJ1-1; no reliable D call. The CDR3 covers 15 residues. Germline V gene sequence: CDR1 KGHDR, CDR2 SFDVKD. Trimming removed 4 bases at V and 10 bases at J, with 21 bases between. The CDR3 nucleotides read TGTGCCACCAGTGACGGAACCCCAGGAGAAAGAGGAGCTTTCTTT. It encodes CATSDGTPGERGAFF.

The J gene is TRBJ2-7, the V gene TRBV6-6, with D hard to call. The CDR3 loop spans 15 amino acids. CDR1 and CDR2 (germline): MNHNY, SVGAGI (reference sequence). V was pared by 0 bases and J by 3 bases, with 12 bases between. As DNA, the CDR3 is TGTGCCAGCAGTTACTCTGCGGAGTCGTACTACGAGCAGTACTTC. Amino acid sequence: CASSYSAESYYEQYF.

The genes are TRBV6-5 and TRBJ2-1, with D possibly matching TRBD2 (6 bases). CDR1 MNHEY and CDR2 SVGAGI come from the germline V gene. The CDR3 totals 13 residues. The germline V and J ends were trimmed by 6 bases and 7 bases, with 13 bases remaining between them. CDR3 DNA sequence: TGTGCCAGCAGACGACTAGGCCTTAATGAGCAGTTCTTC. It codes for CASRRLGLNEQFF.

At least ten counts were recorded for this clonotype. The CDR3 DNA sequence: TGTGCCAGCCGTGGGGATGGGGAGACCCAGTACTTC. It encodes CASRGDGETQYF. The rearrangement links TRBV12-3 or TRBV12-4 to TRBJ2-5; D gene uncertain. The CDR3 sequence is 12 residues long. The V and J ends lost 8 bases and 5 bases respectively, with 12 bases between them.

The table lists this clonotype with a few counts. The chain links TRBV12-3 or TRBV12-4 to TRBJ1-1, with no clear D. V was cut by 6 bases and J by 1 base, with 9 bases left in between. This CDR3 contains 13 residues. The CDR3 sequence is CASRTQTNTEAFF. The CDR3 nucleotides are TGTGCCAGCAGGACTCAAACGAACACTGAAGCTTTCTTT.

The chain employs TRBV5-1 and TRBJ2-7; TRBD1 matches at 9 bases. V shed 4 bases, J shed 3 bases, and the junction held 8 bases outside the gene matches. Per the germline V gene, CDR1 is SGHRS and CDR2 is YFSETQ. CDR3 length equals 15 residues. The CDR3 bases are TGCGCCAGCAGCATAGGGACAGGGACGGACTACGAGCAGTACTTC. Translation: CASSIGTGTDYEQYF.

The chain combines TRBV5-1 with TRBJ2-3, with TRBD2 matching 9 bases. This CDR3 has 17 amino acids. Germline trimming cut 4 bases from V and 3 bases from J; bases unmatched to any gene: 12. Germline V gene sequence: CDR1 SGHRS, CDR2 YFSETQ. CDR3 sequence (DNA): TGCGCCAGCAGCCCTGGGACTAGCAACCCCATAACAGATACGCAGTATTTT. Translated: CASSPGTSNPITDTQYF.

This clonotype was counted a few times. The chain joins TRBV9 to TRBJ1-5, with D tentatively TRBD1 (5 bases). This CDR3 comprises 16 residues. Trimming left V 0 bases short and J 0 bases short, with 10 bases between. Germline V lookup: CDR1 SGDLS, CDR2 YYNGEE. The DNA for the CDR3 is TGTGCCAGCAGCGTAGGGGCAGGGAGTAGCAATCAGCCCCAGCATTTT. Translating gives CASSVGAGSSNQPQHF.

In its sample, this clonotype was seen a few times. The gene calls are TRBV5-1 and TRBJ1-1; a weak D match, TRBD1 (6 bases). The V gene's germline CDR1 is SGHRS and CDR2 YFSETQ. The CDR3 has 15 residues. V lost 4 bases, J lost 2 bases, and 15 bases lay in between. The CDR3 DNA reads as TGCGCCAGCAGCCCAGAACCAGGGGTCAACACTGAAGCTTTCTTT. Translating gives CASSPEPGVNTEAFF. Supplemented by reference TRBV5-1 and TRBJ1-1, the full variable domain reads KAGVTQTPRYLIKTRGQQVTLSCSPISGHRSVSWYQQTPGQGLQFLFEYFSETQRNKGNFPGRFSGRQFSNSRSEMNVSTLELGDSALYLCASSPEPGVNTEAFFGQGTRLTVV.

Only a few counts were recorded for this clonotype. The rearrangement joins TRBV7-2 to TRBJ2-5; D is possibly TRBD1 (5 bases). Germline CDR1 reads SGHTA; CDR2 reads FQGNSA. V lost 6 bases, J lost 3 bases, and 11 bases lay in between. The CDR3 contains 13 residues. The CDR3 DNA sequence: TGTGCCAGCAGTCGCCCCAGGGAAGAGACCCAGTACTTC. This sequence encodes CASSRPREETQYF.

This clonotype occurred a few times. The chain carries TRBV6-1 and TRBJ2-3; 13 bases are a match to TRBD2. The germline V gene has CDR1 MNHNS and CDR2 SASEGT. V lost 8 bases and J lost 5; bases outside the gene matches: 4. The CDR3 totals 14 residues. The CDR3 spells CASAGTSGIDTQYF. CDR3 in DNA: TGTGCCAGCGCCGGGACTAGCGGGATAGATACGCAGTATTTT.

This clonotype came up a few times. The chain employs TRBV6-2 or TRBV6-3 and TRBJ1-2; 11 bases align to TRBD1. CDR1 and CDR2 (germline): MNHEY, SVGEGT. The J segment lost 7 bases and the V segment lost 2 bases, leaving 6 bases of the junction unmatched. This CDR3 is 15 amino acids long. The CDR3 DNA reads as TGTGCCAGCAGTTACCCAGGACAGGGGGCAGCTGGCTACACCTTC. It encodes CASSYPGQGAAGYTF.

Only a few counts were recorded for this clonotype. The genes are TRBV7-9 and TRBJ2-7; no definite D call. The CDR3 runs to 14 residues. Germline V gene sequence: CDR1 SEHNR, CDR2 FQNEAQ (reference sequence). The V end lost 1 base, the J end lost 3 bases, and 10 bases lay between the germline ends. The CDR3 region is CASSLDFGIYEQYF. The CDR3 DNA sequence: TGTGCCAGCAGCTTAGATTTCGGAATCTACGAGCAGTACTTC.

The chain is built from TRBV7-9 and TRBJ2-7; the D call may be TRBD1 or TRBD2 (5 bases each). The CDR3 covers 14 residues. Trimming left V 5 bases short and J 5 bases short, with 16 bases between. The germline V gene has CDR1 SEHNR and CDR2 FQNEAQ (reference sequence). The CDR3 bases are TGTGCCAGCAGCGACCCGAGGGGTTTCGACGAGCAGTACTTC. It specifies CASSDPRGFDEQYF.

The rearrangement uses TRBV5-6 and TRBJ2-1, with 10 bases identical to TRBD2. This CDR3 is built from 16 residues. Trimming at V came to 0 bases and at J to 6 bases, leaving 6 bases not matched to a gene. Germline CDR1 and CDR2: SGHDT and YYEEEE. CDR3 bases: TGTGCCAGCAGCTTGGTTTCGCTAGCGGGAGCCAATGAGCAGTTCTTC. Translation: CASSLVSLAGANEQFF.